This T cell receptor beta chain emerged from a study of T cells in Graves' hyperthyroidism and ophthalmopathy. Background on the study: Peripheral blood collection took place at initial diagnosis, before any treatment.

Amplified TCR beta CDR3 regions came from RNA transcripts. The primer set for the first-round RT-PCR of the TCR CDR3 was HTBI. TCRdb reprocessed the multiplex PCR reads via MiXCR and lists one record per CDR3 protein. Here the sample spans some 210,000 distinct CDR3 sequences, approximately 17% being singletons. Study-wide findings and caveats: Ophthalmopathy cases were set apart from stable hyperthyroidism by a 13 V-J model.

In regard to this clonotype: Its antigen is undetermined.

V lost 1 base and J 3 bases, leaving 9 bases between the germline ends. The CDR3 is made up of 14 amino acids. Germline CDR1 MGHRA, CDR2 YSYEKL. This clonotype was obtained from a man aged 45-60 years with Graves' hyperthyroidism. Sequenced material: blood. The chain employs TRBV4-1 and TRBJ2-5; D call uncertain. The CDR3 region is CASSQVALKETQYF. CDR3 sequence (DNA): TGCGCCAGCAGCCAAGTAGCCCTAAAAGAGACCCAGTACTTC.